This section outlines one T cell receptor beta chain sequence together with its context. Its cognate antigen is unknown. The source of the sample is a study of early T cells in non-severe SARS-CoV-2 infection. The overall study: Unsorted whole blood bulk RNA was sequenced, with unpaired chains. Whole-study results and caveats: Lookups in VDJdb leaned toward anti-spike CD8 responses and missed private and CD4 specificities.

The CDR3 runs 16 residues. V lost 3 bases to trimming and J lost 4 bases, with 18 bases between them. TCRdb processed the 5' RACE reads anew with MiXCR; each CDR3 protein has one entry. The data hold 50,000 or so distinct CDR3 sequences, with roughly 13% observed a single time. Material for sequencing was whole blood. The chain uses TRBV12-3 or TRBV12-4 and TRBJ1-2; possible D gene TRBD1, 6 bases. The source of this sequence is an adult who was a healthcare worker with PCR-confirmed SARS-CoV-2 infection or an uninfected control (not recorded which). The CDR3 is CASSFRPIRGAYGYTF. Written as DNA, the CDR3 is TGTGCCAGCAGTTTCCGGCCGATCAGGGGCGCCTATGGCTACACCTTC.